The 21 T cell receptor beta chains below come from one sample, sequenced in a study of blood T cell repertoires in COVID-19. Profiled with immunoSEQ multiplex PCR; TCRdb holds only in-frame clones, not every one. The data contain some 310,000 clones, 90% of them singletons. The material sequenced was peripheral blood. These receptors originate from a woman aged 25 to 45 with COVID-19, enrolled during active disease.

The chain recombines TRBV6-5 with TRBJ1-5; 7 nucleotides align to TRBD1. V trimming: 6 bases; J trimming: 6 bases; junction bases outside the gene matches: 11. The CDR3 extends over 15 amino acids. Germline loops: CDR1 MNHEY, CDR2 SVGAGI. This CDR3 is CASSPTGYGSQPQHF. The CDR3 DNA follows: TGTGCCAGCAGCCCGACAGGGTATGGATCTCAGCCCCAGCATTTT.

V usage is TRBV4-1 and J usage is TRBJ2-5; 8 nucleotides line up with TRBD1. There are 15 residues in the CDR3. The germline gives CDR1 MGHRA, CDR2 YSYEKL. The J segment lost 1 base and the V segment lost 3 bases, leaving 4 bases of the junction unmatched. This chain's CDR3 is CASSQITGGQETQYF. The CDR3 DNA reads as TGCGCCAGCAGCCAGATAACAGGGGGCCAAGAGACCCAGTACTTC.

The chain combines TRBV2 with TRBJ1-2; 12 nucleotides agree with TRBD1. V trimming: 7 bases; J trimming: 5 bases; junction bases outside the gene matches: 11. CDR1 is SNHLY and CDR2 is FYNNEI in the germline V gene. The CDR3 consists of 16 residues. The CDR3 reads CASTWGGQGASYGYTF. The DNA of the CDR3 is TGTGCCAGCACTTGGGGGGGACAGGGGGCAAGTTATGGCTACACCTTC.

The V gene is TRBV18, the J gene TRBJ1-1; possibly TRBD1 for D (5 bases). V dropped 5 bases and J dropped 0 bases, with 16 bases sitting between them. The CDR3 consists of 16 residues. The germline V gene has CDR1 KGHSH and CDR2 LQKENI. Here the CDR3 DNA reads TGTGCCAGCTCAAGGGGCGGCCTAATCATGAACACTGAAGCTTTCTTT. Its translation is CASSRGGLIMNTEAFF.

This clone was picked up one time. The chain uses TRBV2 and TRBJ1-5, with 7 positions matching TRBD1. Germline V gene lookup returns CDR1 SNHLY and CDR2 FYNNEI. The length of the CDR3 is 15 residues. Trimming at V came to 6 bases and at J to 4 bases, leaving 9 bases not matched to a gene. The CDR3 loop reads CASRILTGRNQPQHF. CDR3 DNA sequence: TGTGCCAGCAGAATTTTGACAGGGAGGAATCAGCCCCAGCATTTT.

This clone appeared a single time. V gene TRBV29-1 combines with J gene TRBJ1-1; D gene uncertain. V was pared by 5 bases and J by 8 bases, with 15 bases between. The CDR3 is 12 residues long. Looked up from germline, CDR1 is SQVTM and CDR2 is ANQGSEA. The chain's CDR3 is CSVRITVSEAFF. CDR3 nucleotide sequence: TGCAGCGTTCGAATTACAGTTTCAGAAGCTTTCTTT.

The chain joins TRBV28 to TRBJ1-2, with D possibly TRBD1 on 5 matching bases. The length of the CDR3 is 18 residues. With 6 bases removed from V and 1 base from J, the gap between germline ends came to 24 bases. In germline, CDR1 is MDHEN, CDR2 SYDVKM. The CDR3 region has the DNA TGTGCCAGCAGGTTCGTCACAGCGGGACCCAACAATAACTATGGCTACACCTTC. Translating gives CASRFVTAGPNNNYGYTF.

This rearrangement joins TRBV4-1 to TRBJ1-2; 7 positions match TRBD1. CDR1 is MGHRA, CDR2 YSYEKL, per germline. The ends lost 0 bases at V and 7 bases at J; junction bases unmatched: 14. This CDR3 is built from 17 residues. Here the CDR3 DNA reads TGCGCCAGCAGCCAAGATGATGGCTACAGGGGTAAAACTGGCTACACCTTC. Translated, it gives CASSQDDGYRGKTGYTF.

The CDR3 DNA reads TGTGCCAGCAGCGCCGGGTGGGGCGGCGAAAAACTGTTTTTT. Residues: CASSAGWGGEKLFF. The chain uses TRBV6-5 and TRBJ1-4; TRBD1 is a possible D gene (5 bases). Germline values: CDR1 MNHEY, CDR2 SVGAGI. The CDR3 is 14 residues long. V was trimmed by 6 bases and J by 8 bases, leaving 16 bases between them.

The CDR3 reads CASSELAAPGNTIYF. The CDR3 DNA is TGTGCCAGCAGTGAACTCGCGGCTCCTGGAAACACCATATATTTT. The chain couples TRBV6-1 to TRBJ1-3; no firm D call. The CDR3 is made up of 15 amino acids. Deletions cut 2 bases from V and 2 bases from J, with 10 bases between. Germline assignment: CDR1 MNHNS and CDR2 SASEGT.

The chain couples TRBV7-9 to TRBJ2-1; 7 nucleotides agree with TRBD1. The germline V gene has CDR1 SEHNR and CDR2 FQNEAQ (reference sequence). The CDR3 length is 16 residues. The V gene end was trimmed by 3 bases and the J gene end by 7 bases; junction bases not matched to a gene: 12. Here the CDR3 reads CASSFGLGGRRNEQFF. The DNA of the CDR3 is TGTGCCAGCAGCTTCGGTCTAGGGGGCCGAAGGAATGAGCAGTTCTTC. Complete variable domain (other parts from reference TRBV7-9 and TRBJ2-1): DTGVSQNPRHKITKRGQNVTFRCDPISEHNRLYWYRQTLGQGPEFLTYFQNEAQLEKSRLLSDRFSAERPKGSFSTLEIQRTEQGDSAMYLCASSFGLGGRRNEQFFGPGTRLTVL.

The table lists this clone with a few counts. The chain has TRBV24-1 and TRBJ2-1; 7 nucleotides align to TRBD1. The germline V gene has CDR1 KGHDR and CDR2 SFDVKD. With 4 bases clipped from V and 6 bases from J, the junction kept 5 bases outside the gene matches. The CDR3 spans 14 residues. CDR3 sequence: CATSDPGQVNEQFF. In DNA, the CDR3 is TGTGCCACCAGTGACCCAGGACAGGTCAATGAGCAGTTCTTC.

CDR3 loop: CASSPPLGQGPKLFF. CDR3 bases: TGTGCCAGCAGCCCCCCCCTGGGACAGGGGCCAAAACTGTTTTTT. The chain links TRBV3-1 (or the pseudogene TRBV3-2) to TRBJ1-4; 10 bases are shared with TRBD1. Germline V gene sequence: CDR1 LGHDT, CDR2 YNNKEL (reference sequence). This CDR3 has 15 residues. Trimming removed 4 bases from V and 10 bases from J; junction bases left unmatched: 9.

The V and J genes are TRBV29-1 and TRBJ2-3; 7 nucleotides line up with TRBD1. Looked up from germline, CDR1 is SQVTM and CDR2 is ANQGSEA. This CDR3 is built from 14 residues. V was pared by 3 bases and J by 2 bases, with 5 bases of the junction left unmatched. The DNA for the CDR3 is TGCAGCGTTGAGGGACAGTGGACCACAGATACGCAGTATTTT. This gives the protein CSVEGQWTTDTQYF.

A single count supports this clone. The J gene is TRBJ1-1, the V gene TRBV28; TRBD1 matches at 7 bases. The CDR3 runs to 12 residues. Germline CDR1 reads MDHEN; CDR2 reads SYDVKM. V trimming: 5 bases; J trimming: 10 bases; junction bases outside the gene matches: 7. CDR3 in amino acids: CASSADRVGAFF. In DNA form, the CDR3 reads TGTGCCAGCAGTGCAGACAGGGTGGGAGCTTTCTTT.

J is TRBJ1-5 and V is TRBV6-5; perhaps TRBD1 as D (6 bases). CDR1 MNHEY and CDR2 SVGAGI come from the germline V gene. The V and J ends lost 6 bases and 0 bases respectively, with 12 bases between them. The CDR3 runs to 15 residues. The CDR3 here is CASSDGTLSNQPQHF. In DNA form, the CDR3 reads TGTGCCAGCAGCGATGGGACACTTAGCAATCAGCCCCAGCATTTT.

The chain links TRBV18 to TRBJ2-2; 7 nucleotides agree with TRBD1. Per the germline V gene, CDR1 is KGHSH and CDR2 is LQKENI. The trim removed 6 bases at V and 0 bases at J, leaving 10 bases unmatched. This CDR3 contains 17 residues. The CDR3 bases are TGTGCCAGCTCGCCTGACAGGGCCCCATCGAACACCGGGGAGCTGTTTTTT. Protein: CASSPDRAPSNTGELFF.

This chain uses TRBV7-2 with TRBJ1-2; D is unresolved. Trimming stripped 4 bases from V and 7 bases from J, with 16 bases between. The CDR3 extends over 14 amino acids. CDR1 is SGHTA, CDR2 FQGNSA, per germline. Written as DNA, the CDR3 is TGTGCCAGCAGCTCATACGTCCCTACGGGTGGCTACACCTTC. As protein: CASSSYVPTGGYTF.

In DNA form, the CDR3 reads TGTGCCAGGAAACAGGGAGGCACAGATACGCAGTATTTT. Encoded protein: CARKQGGTDTQYF. This rearrangement joins TRBV2 to TRBJ2-3, with D possibly being TRBD1 (6 bases). Germline values: CDR1 SNHLY, CDR2 FYNNEI. V lost 9 bases and J 1 base, leaving 11 bases between the germline ends. The CDR3 sequence is 13 residues long.

This clone was seen once. The V call is TRBV27, the J call TRBJ2-7, with unresolved D. Per the germline V gene, CDR1 is MNHEY and CDR2 is SMNVEV (reference sequence). V lost 3 bases to trimming and J lost 1 base, with 7 bases between them. This CDR3 contains 13 residues. As DNA, the CDR3 is TGTGCCAGCAGTTTCCAATTTTCCTACGAGCAGTACTTC. Its protein is CASSFQFSYEQYF.

The rearrangement links TRBV12-5 to TRBJ1-5, with 9 bases aligning to TRBD1. V shed 2 bases, J shed 3 bases, and the junction held 5 bases outside the gene matches. In germline, CDR1 is LGHNT, CDR2 FRNRAP. The CDR3 covers 16 residues. CDR3 residues: CASGLNRDRANQPQHF. Here the CDR3 DNA reads TGTGCTAGTGGTTTGAACCGGGACAGGGCCAATCAGCCCCAGCATTTT. The entire variable domain, with the rest obtained from reference TRBV12-5 and TRBJ1-5, is as follows: DARVTQTPRHKVTEMGQEVTMRCQPILGHNTVFWYRQTMMQGLELLAYFRNRAPLDDSGMPKDRFSAEMPDATLATLKIQPSEPRDSAVYFCASGLNRDRANQPQHFGDGTRLSIL.